This T cell receptor beta chain was captured by sequencing in a study of spatial heterogeneity in lung cancer. The wider study: Mean representation of each unique TCR and UMI combination in the raw reads exceeded 8.5 occurrences.

This clonotype was observed at least ten times. Time point denoted: blood at routine non-recurrence follow-up after resection. From germline, CDR1 is SGHKS and CDR2 YYEKEE (reference sequence). There are 14 residues in the CDR3. Trimming removed 0 bases at V and 0 bases at J, with 3 bases between. The presence of a unique molecular identifier marked each TCR cDNA molecule. TCRdb recomputed calls from the 5' RACE reads with MiXCR, one row per CDR3 protein. The sample lists roughly 29,000 distinct CDR3 sequences, approximately 5.9% occurring once. This chain uses TRBV5-5 with TRBJ1-4; D remains ambiguous. The material was PBMCs, obtained at follow-up. The receptor comes from a female donor with early-stage non-small cell lung cancer. The CDR3 nucleotides read TGTGCCAGCAGCTTGGACCCAACTAATGAAAAACTGTTTTTT. Translation gives CASSLDPTNEKLFF.